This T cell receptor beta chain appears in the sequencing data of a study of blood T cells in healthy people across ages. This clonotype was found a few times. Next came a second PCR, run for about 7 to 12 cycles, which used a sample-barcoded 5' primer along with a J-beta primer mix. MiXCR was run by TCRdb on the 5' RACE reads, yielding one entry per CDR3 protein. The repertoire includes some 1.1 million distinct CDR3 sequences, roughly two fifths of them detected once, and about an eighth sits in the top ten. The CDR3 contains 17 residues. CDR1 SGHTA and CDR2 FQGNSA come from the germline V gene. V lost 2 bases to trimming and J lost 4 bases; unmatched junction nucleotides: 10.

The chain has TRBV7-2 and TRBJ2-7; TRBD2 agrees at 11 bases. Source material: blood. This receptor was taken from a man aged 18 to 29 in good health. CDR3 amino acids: CASSLRILAGGLYEQYF. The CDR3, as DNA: TGTGCCAGCAGCTTACGTATCCTAGCGGGGGGACTATACGAGCAGTACTTC.